This T cell receptor beta chain was retrieved from a study of cytomegalovirus exposure and HLA in healthy donors. About the research overall: An analysis done earlier identified about 120 million unique TCR beta sequences from around 180 million T cells.

Primers for the PCR totalled 60 Vbeta and 13 Jbeta. Profiled with immunoSEQ multiplex PCR; TCRdb holds only in-frame clones, not every one. The table records 120,000 or so clones, roughly four fifths of them present only once. Per the germline V gene, CDR1 is SEHNR and CDR2 is FQNEAQ (reference sequence). The CDR3 totals 15 residues. V gave up 1 base and J gave up 5 bases; unmatched junction bases: 6. This TCR came from a woman in her 30s in good health and CMV-seronegative. Sequenced input: PBMCs. This sequence joins TRBV7-9 and TRBJ2-5; 8 nucleotides match TRBD1. CDR3 protein: CASSLGGQGTETQYF. The CDR3 nucleotides are TGTGCCAGCAGCTTAGGCGGACAGGGAACCGAGACCCAGTACTTC. Drawing the rest from reference TRBV7-9 and TRBJ2-5, the complete variable domain is DTGVSQNPRHKITKRGQNVTFRCDPISEHNRLYWYRQTLGQGPEFLTYFQNEAQLEKSRLLSDRFSAERPKGSFSTLEIQRTEQGDSAMYLCASSLGGQGTETQYFGPGTRLLVL.